This record looks at one T cell receptor (beta chain) sequence and its context. This clonotype came up a few times. There is no known antigen for this receptor. No much larger clone is present one base from it, and per-base qualities are unavailable. This sample is drawn from a study of blood T cells in healthy people across ages (dated by TCRdb to 2014 to 2015). Context from the whole study: Template switching captured roughly one uniquely barcoded TCR beta cDNA molecule per two T cells in model experiments. The study measured age-related changes in TCR beta repertoire diversity using deep sequencing normalized with unique cDNA molecular identifiers. The donors were split into four age groups: young (average 16 years), middle-aged (roughly 42), aged (62) and long-lived (over 75). To avoid experimental bias, donors of different ages were randomly spread across the sequencing lanes. Using the same blood draw, the study looked at two additional independent replicas of 1 million unique cDNA reads for two donors, one aged 18 to 30 and the other aged 80 or older. Findings and caveats that apply to the study as a whole: Compared with the aged group, the long-lived group had more naive CD4+ T cells, fewer expanded clones and increased TCR diversity, suggesting age selection. Bulk unsorted PBMC profiling prevented conclusive comparison of naive and antigen-experienced compartments. Estimates of total diversity based on one million sequenced T cells were considered lower bounds and underestimates. As age increased, observed TCR beta diversity per million T cells dropped in a roughly linear way, and a significant reduction was already evident by age about 36. Because donor CMV infection status was unknown, age-related changes in expanded clonotypes were potentially confounded. The percentage of naive T cells measured by flow cytometry correlated strongly with observed TCR beta diversity.

Library prep was done by 5' RACE. Sequencing was carried out with an Illumina HiSeq 2500. A second PCR of 7 to 11 cycles was performed with a sample-barcoded 5' primer and a J-beta primer mix. A unique molecular identifier was introduced onto each TCR beta cDNA molecule by a template-switch 5' adaptor carrying 12 random nucleotides. Each sample yielded at least 3 million CDR3-containing paired-end reads. All of the RNA was converted into first-strand cDNA using the Mint cDNA synthesis kit, with a TRBC-specific oligonucleotide serving as the primer. After uracil-DNA glycosylase treatment, a first 18-cycle PCR used universal primers M1SS and BC2_uni_R on all cDNA. In the paper's pipeline: For normalization, 1 million high-quality reads were randomly selected from each sample, with every read carrying a distinct molecular identifier. Instead of being binned into consensus sequences, reads with shared molecular identifiers were discarded. MiTCR, set to a Q25 quality threshold and the strictest error-elimination algorithm, was used for CDR3 identification, clonotype clustering and error correction. A nonparametric unseen species model with Euler transformation was used to estimate a lower bound on total TCR beta diversity. TCRdb redid the processing of the public reads, applying fastp at Q25 and MiXCR, and retained in-frame beta chains. Duplicate CDR3 protein sequences are folded into a single record with the most common DNA and genes. Clone size and V and J calls follow TCRdb, not the original study. This sample has roughly 800,000 distinct CDR3 sequences in its table, and around 36% of those were observed once. The top ten clones comprise 10% to 15% of the sample.

Deletion took 3 bases off V and 7 bases off J, with a span of 15 bases between the germline ends. From its cysteine to its phenylalanine, the CDR3 spans 14 amino acids. Just CDR3 DNA is preserved here, 42 bases in frame from base 1. Systemically healthy Caucasian individuals from Russia, roughly 40 in total and aged roughly 6 to 95 years, were included as donors. About 10 milliliters of peripheral blood were collected from each donor into EDTA-treated Vacutainer tubes. Ficoll-Paque density-gradient centrifugation was used to isolate PBMCs, with at least 6.5 million obtained per sample. Total RNA was extracted from PBMCs with Trizol reagent, with at least 5 micrograms obtained per sample. The percentages of naive CD45RAhigh/CD27high T cells were determined by flow cytometry on a PBMC aliquot from every donor.

Sample: blood. This TCR derives from a man aged 18 to 29 in good health. The chain joins TRBV12-3 or TRBV12-4 to TRBJ1-2, and TRBD1 may be the D gene, going by 5 matching bases. The CDR3 reads CASSFEQAYSGYTF. The nucleotides read TGTGCCAGCAGTTTCGAACAGGCCTACAGTGGCTACACCTTC.